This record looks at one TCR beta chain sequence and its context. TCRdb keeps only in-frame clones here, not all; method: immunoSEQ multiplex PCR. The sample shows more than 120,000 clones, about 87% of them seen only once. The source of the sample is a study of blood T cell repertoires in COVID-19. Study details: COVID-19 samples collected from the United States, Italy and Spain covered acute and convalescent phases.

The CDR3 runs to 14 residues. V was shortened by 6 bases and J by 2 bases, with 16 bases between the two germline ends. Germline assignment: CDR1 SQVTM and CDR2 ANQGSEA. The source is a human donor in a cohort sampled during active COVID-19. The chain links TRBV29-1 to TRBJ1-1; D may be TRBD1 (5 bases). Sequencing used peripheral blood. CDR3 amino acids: CSVAPRQTNTEAFF. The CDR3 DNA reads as TGCAGCGTCGCCCCCCGACAGACAAACACTGAAGCTTTCTTT.